This T cell receptor beta chain stems from a study of identical twins. Germline CDR1 and CDR2: KGHSH and LQKENI. The CDR3 is 16 amino acids. V lost 3 bases, J lost 7 bases, and 10 bases stayed unmatched. MiXCR, run by TCRdb on the 5' RACE reads, gives a single entry per CDR3 protein. This table has hundreds of thousands of distinct CDR3 sequences, about 20% appearing once. The data were also submitted as part of a second study, on T cells expressing NK-cell markers. That paper states: Among eight sequenced donors, seven carried HCMV seropositivity while one was seronegative.

V is TRBV18 and J is TRBJ1-1, with 11 nucleotides matching TRBD1. Sequencing was carried out using PBMCs. The TCR sequence derives from a woman aged 18-29 years in good health. In DNA form, the CDR3 reads TGTGCCAGCTCACCGCCCGGGACAGGGGGAGTGGGTGAAGCTTTCTTT. As protein: CASSPPGTGGVGEAFF.